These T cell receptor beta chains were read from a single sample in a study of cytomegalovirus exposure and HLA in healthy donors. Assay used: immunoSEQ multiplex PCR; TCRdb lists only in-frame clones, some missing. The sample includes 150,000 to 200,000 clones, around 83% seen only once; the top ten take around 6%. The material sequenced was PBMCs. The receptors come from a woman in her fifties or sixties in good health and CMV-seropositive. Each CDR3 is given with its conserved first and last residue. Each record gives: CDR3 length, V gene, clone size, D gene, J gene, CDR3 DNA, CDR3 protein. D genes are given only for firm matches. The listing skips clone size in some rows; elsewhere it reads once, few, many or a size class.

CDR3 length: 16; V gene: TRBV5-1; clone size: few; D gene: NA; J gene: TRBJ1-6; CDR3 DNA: TGCGCCAGCAGCTTGGACCCCGGAGGGGATAATTCACCCCTCCACTTT; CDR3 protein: CASSLDPGGDNSPLHF
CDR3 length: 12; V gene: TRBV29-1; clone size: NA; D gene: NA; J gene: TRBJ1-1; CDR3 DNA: TGCAGCGGAAAATGGGGGGACACTGAAGCTTTCTTT; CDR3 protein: CSGKWGDTEAFF
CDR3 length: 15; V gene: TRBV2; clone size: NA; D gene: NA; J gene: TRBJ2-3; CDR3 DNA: TGTGCCAGCTCCCGGTTGGGAGGCGGAACAGATACGCAGTATTTT; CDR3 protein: CASSRLGGGTDTQYF
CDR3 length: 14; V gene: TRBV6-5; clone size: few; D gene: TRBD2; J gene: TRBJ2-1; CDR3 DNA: TGTGCCACGACTAGCTTGGGCTCCTACAATGAGCAGTTCTTC; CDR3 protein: CATTSLGSYNEQFF
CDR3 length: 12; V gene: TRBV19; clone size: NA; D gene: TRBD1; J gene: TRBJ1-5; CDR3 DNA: TGTGCCAGTAGGACAGGGCGTCAGCCCCAGCATTTT; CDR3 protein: CASRTGRQPQHF
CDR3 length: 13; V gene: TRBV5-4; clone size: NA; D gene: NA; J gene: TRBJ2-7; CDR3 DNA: TGTGCCAGCAGCTCCAAACGCGGAGACGAGCAGTACTTC; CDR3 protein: CASSSKRGDEQYF
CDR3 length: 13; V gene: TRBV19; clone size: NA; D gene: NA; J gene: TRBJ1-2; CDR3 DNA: TGTGCCAGTAGTACCGACAGGCCCTATGGCTACACCTTC; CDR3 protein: CASSTDRPYGYTF
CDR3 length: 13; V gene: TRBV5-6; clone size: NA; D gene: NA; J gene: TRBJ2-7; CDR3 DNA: TGTGCCAGCAGCGACAGTACCTTTGGCGAGCAGTACTTC; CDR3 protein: CASSDSTFGEQYF
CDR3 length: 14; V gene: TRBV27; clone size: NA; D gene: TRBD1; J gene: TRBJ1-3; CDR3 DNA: TGTGCCAGCAGTGGACAGGGTTCTGGAAACACCATATATTTT; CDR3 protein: CASSGQGSGNTIYF
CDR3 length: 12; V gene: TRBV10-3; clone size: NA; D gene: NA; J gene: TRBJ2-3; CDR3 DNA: TGTGCCATCGCTGCAGCGAGAGATACGCAGTATTTT; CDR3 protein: CAIAAARDTQYF
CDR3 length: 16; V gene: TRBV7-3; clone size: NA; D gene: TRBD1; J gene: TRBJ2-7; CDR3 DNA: TGTGCCAGCAGCTTAACTCCCGGGACAGGGATCTACGAGCAGTACTTC; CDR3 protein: CASSLTPGTGIYEQYF
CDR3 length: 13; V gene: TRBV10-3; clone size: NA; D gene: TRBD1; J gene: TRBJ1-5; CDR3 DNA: TGTGCCCTCGGACAGGGGGCCAATCAGCCCCAGCATTTT; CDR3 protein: CALGQGANQPQHF
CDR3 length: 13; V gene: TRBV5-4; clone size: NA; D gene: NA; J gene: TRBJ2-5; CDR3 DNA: TGTGCCAGCAGCGTCGGGGGGCTGGAGACCCAGTACTTC; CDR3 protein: CASSVGGLETQYF
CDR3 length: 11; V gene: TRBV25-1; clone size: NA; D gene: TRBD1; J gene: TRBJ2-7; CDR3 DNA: TGTGCCAGCAGGGGACAGGGAGGATCGTACTTC; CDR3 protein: CASRGQGGSYF
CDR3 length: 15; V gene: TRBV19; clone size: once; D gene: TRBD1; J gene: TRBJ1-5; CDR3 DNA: TGTGCCAGTAGAAAGAGCGGACAGGGATCCGGACCCCAGCATTTT; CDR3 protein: CASRKSGQGSGPQHF
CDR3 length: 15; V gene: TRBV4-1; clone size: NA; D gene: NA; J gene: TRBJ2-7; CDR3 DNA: TGCGCCAGCAGCCAAATGGGGTCCACTAGCTACGAGCAGTACTTC; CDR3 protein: CASSQMGSTSYEQYF
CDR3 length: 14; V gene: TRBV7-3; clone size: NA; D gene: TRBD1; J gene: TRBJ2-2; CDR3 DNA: TGTGCCAGCAGCTCGGACAGGGCCACCGGGGAGCTGTTTTTT; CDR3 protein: CASSSDRATGELFF
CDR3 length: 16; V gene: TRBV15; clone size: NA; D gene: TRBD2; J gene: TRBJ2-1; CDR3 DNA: TGTGCCACCAGCAGATCTAGCGGGGGGGCCCTGGGTGAGCAGTTCTTC; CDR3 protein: CATSRSSGGALGEQFF
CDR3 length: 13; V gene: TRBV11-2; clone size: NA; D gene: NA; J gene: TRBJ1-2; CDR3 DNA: TGTGCCAGCAGCGTCAGATTACACTATGGCTACACCTTC; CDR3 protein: CASSVRLHYGYTF
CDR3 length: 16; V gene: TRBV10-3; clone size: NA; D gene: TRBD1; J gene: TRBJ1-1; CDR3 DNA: TGTGCCATCAGTGAGGCCACAGGGGATCTGAACACTGAAGCTTTCTTT; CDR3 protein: CAISEATGDLNTEAFF
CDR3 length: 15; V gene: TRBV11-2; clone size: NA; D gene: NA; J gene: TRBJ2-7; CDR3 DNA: TGTGCCAGCAGGTGGGGGCAGGGGGGTACCTACGAGCAGTACTTC; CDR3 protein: CASRWGQGGTYEQYF
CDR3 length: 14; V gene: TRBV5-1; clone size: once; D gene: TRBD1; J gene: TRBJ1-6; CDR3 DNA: TGCGCCAGCAGGTTGGGACAGGGAGATTCACCCCTCCACTTT; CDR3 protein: CASRLGQGDSPLHF
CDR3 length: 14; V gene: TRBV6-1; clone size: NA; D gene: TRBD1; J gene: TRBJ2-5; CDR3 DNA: TGTGCCAGCAGTGATCCCGACGGGACAGGGCGCCAGTACTTC; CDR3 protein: CASSDPDGTGRQYF
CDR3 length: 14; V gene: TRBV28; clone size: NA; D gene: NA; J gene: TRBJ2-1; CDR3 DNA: TGTGCCAGTTGGCGGGGTACGTCCTACAATGAGCAGTTCTTC; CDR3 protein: CASWRGTSYNEQFF
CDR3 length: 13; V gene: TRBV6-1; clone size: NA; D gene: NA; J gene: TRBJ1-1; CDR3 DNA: TGTGCCAGCATTTGGGGCGCGAACACTGAAGCTTTCTTT; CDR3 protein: CASIWGANTEAFF
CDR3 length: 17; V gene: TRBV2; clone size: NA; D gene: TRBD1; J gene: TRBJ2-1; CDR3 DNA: TGTGCCAGCAGTGAAAGGACAGGGCAGTGGTCCTACAATGAGCAGTTCTTC; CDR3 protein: CASSERTGQWSYNEQFF
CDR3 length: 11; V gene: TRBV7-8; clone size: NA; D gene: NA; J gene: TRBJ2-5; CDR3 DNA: TGTGCCAGCAGCTCGCGGGAGACCCAGTACTTC; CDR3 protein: CASSSRETQYF
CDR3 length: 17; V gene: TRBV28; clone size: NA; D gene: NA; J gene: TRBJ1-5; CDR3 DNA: TGTGCCAGCAGTCACTACCAAGGATCCGACAGCAATCAGCCCCAGCATTTT; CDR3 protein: CASSHYQGSDSNQPQHF
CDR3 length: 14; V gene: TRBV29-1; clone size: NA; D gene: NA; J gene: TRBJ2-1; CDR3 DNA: TGCAGCGTTGAACGGCAGGGAGGAATCAATGAGCAGTTCTTC; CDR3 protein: CSVERQGGINEQFF
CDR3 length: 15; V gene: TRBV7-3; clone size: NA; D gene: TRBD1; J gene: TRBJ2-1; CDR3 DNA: TGTGCCAGCAGCTCCCCCGGGACAGGGTACAATGAGCAGTTCTTC; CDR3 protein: CASSSPGTGYNEQFF
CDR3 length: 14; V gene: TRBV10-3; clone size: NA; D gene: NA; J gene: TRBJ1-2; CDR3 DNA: TGTGCCATCAGTGTAGGACAGTCCGGGGATGGCTACACCTTC; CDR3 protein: CAISVGQSGDGYTF
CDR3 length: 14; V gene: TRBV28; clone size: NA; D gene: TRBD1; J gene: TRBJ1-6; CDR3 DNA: TGTGCCAGCAGTCCCGGACAGGGGAACTCACCCCTCCACTTT; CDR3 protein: CASSPGQGNSPLHF
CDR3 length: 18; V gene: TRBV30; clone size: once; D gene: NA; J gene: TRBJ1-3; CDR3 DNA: TGTGCCTGGAGTGTACTAAGGAGGGCTCGACTAACAGGAAACACCATATATTTT; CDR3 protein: CAWSVLRRARLTGNTIYF
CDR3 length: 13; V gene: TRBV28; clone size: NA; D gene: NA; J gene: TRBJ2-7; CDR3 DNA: TGTGCCAGCAGAGAAAGCTCCTCCTACGAGCAGTACTTC; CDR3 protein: CASRESSSYEQYF
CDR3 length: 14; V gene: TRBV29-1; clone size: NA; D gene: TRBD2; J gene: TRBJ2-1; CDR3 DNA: TGCAGCGTTCGAGCAGGACTAGGATACAATGAGCAGTTCTTC; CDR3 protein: CSVRAGLGYNEQFF
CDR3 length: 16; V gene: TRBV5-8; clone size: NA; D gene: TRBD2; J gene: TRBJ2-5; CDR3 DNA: TGTGCCAGCAGCCCCCCCGGGACTAGCGGGGGGGAGACCCAGTACTTC; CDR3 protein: CASSPPGTSGGETQYF
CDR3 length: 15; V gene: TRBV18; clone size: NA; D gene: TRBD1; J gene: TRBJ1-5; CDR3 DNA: TGTGCCAGCTCACCAGCGATGACAGGGGATCAGCCCCAGCATTTT; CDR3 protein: CASSPAMTGDQPQHF
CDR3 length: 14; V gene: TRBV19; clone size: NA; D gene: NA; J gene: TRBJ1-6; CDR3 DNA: TGTGCCAGTAGTGCGCGGGTTAAGGACTCACCCCTCCACTTT; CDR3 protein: CASSARVKDSPLHF
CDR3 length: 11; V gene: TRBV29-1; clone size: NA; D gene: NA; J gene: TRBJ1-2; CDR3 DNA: TGCAGCGTTGAGCACTGGTCCGGCTACACCTTC; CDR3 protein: CSVEHWSGYTF
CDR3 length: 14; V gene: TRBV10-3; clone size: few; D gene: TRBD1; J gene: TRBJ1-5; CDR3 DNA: TGTGCCGCAGACCCAGGGGGGCTTGATCAGCCCCAGCATTTT; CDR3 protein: CAADPGGLDQPQHF
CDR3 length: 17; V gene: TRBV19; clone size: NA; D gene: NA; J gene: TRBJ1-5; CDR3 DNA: TGTGCCAGTAGTCCCCTTAGAACCGGGGAGAAAAATCAGCCCCAGCATTTT; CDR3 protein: CASSPLRTGEKNQPQHF
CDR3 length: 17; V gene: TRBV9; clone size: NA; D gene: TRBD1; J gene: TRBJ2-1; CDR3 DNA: TGTGCCAGCAGCCCCGGGACAGTCCCAGGCTCCTACAATGAGCAGTTCTTC; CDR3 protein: CASSPGTVPGSYNEQFF